This TCR beta chain is drawn from a study of beta chain features in type 1 diabetes (dated 2018 in TCRdb). Background for the entire study: Mean age, gender distribution, total cell number and subset yield were not different between patients and healthy donors. Regulatory and stem cell-like memory subsets were obtained from only 8 patients and roughly eight healthy donors, while naive and central memory subsets were obtained from all 30 or so donors. A total of roughly 100 million sorted cells were examined across all samples, and a strong correlation was observed between cell number per subset and RNA yield. The study compared TCRB repertoires of sorted circulating CD4+ T cell subsets between recently diagnosed type 1 diabetes patients and matched healthy donors. What the work shows at the level of the full study, not this receptor alone: Naive, central memory and regulatory TCRB repertoires appeared more similar among patients than among healthy donors. A moderate but significant shortening of TCRB CDR3 length was observed in type 1 diabetes patients in all four CD4+ subsets. Because cDNA was sequenced instead of genomic DNA, activated cells with high expression could be over-represented, although the groups did not differ in activation or CD3 levels. Shorter templates might be favored by PCR, yet because patient and control samples were amplified and corrected together, any such skew would affect both groups equally. HLA sub-analyses involved small numbers of individuals, so any influence of HLA type on TCRB rearrangement remained unresolved. Patients with type 1 diabetes made fewer insertions and deleted more nucleotides at VDJ recombination sites, implying thymic rearrangement abnormalities.

A single peripheral blood draw of approximately 0.11 L on average was collected from each donor into heparinised tubes. Naive, central memory, regulatory and stem cell-like memory CD4+ T cells were sorted on a BD FACSAria II using a panel including CD45RO, CCR7, CD25, CD127, CD95 and CD27. A purity above 95% was achieved for all sorted populations. PBMCs were isolated immediately by Lymphoprep density gradient centrifugation and stained directly without culture. So that batch effects would be minimized, each experiment stained and sorted samples in pairs, pairing one healthy donor with one patient. This clone has a handful of counts. Its antigen remains unidentified. No much larger clone is present one base from it, and per-base qualities are unavailable. Counted from cysteine to phenylalanine, this CDR3 has 15 amino acids. Only the CDR3 region is kept as DNA, spanning 45 bases read in frame from base 1. V sheds 2 bases and J sheds 5 bases, leaving 13 bases between their ends. The germline V gene supplies CDR1 KGHSH and CDR2 LQKENI.

The entire isolated RNA was reverse transcribed using the High Capacity cDNA Reverse Transcription Kit, and thus expressed TCRB transcripts were sequenced. Naive, central memory and regulatory T cell samples underwent deep immunoSEQ sequencing, averaging around 4 million total reads per sample. After sorted cells were lysed in RLT buffer, RNA was extracted with DNase-treated RNeasy Micro or Mini kits, with the choice depending on cell number. Each cell subset was processed on its own to prevent cross-contamination, while patient and healthy donor samples were processed together. The immunoSEQ multiplex PCR was used to amplify TCRB sequences from cDNA, generating 87-bp fragments that spanned the CDR3 region. The amplicons were sequenced using the Illumina HiSeq platform. From the authors' description of their analysis: Synthetic template baselines were used to correct PCR bias computationally, reads within Hamming distance 2 were collapsed, and singletons that could not be merged were discarded. Reads were aligned to IMGT to assign V, D and J genes, CDR3 length, and insertions or deletions at six rearrangement sites. Clonotype counts were normalized to sorted cell number within each subset before computing true diversity and Gini coefficients with the tcR R package. The overlap coefficient, calculated on TCRB nucleotide sequences, was used to measure repertoire sharing. TCRdb took this table from immuneACCESS and kept in-frame rearrangements with V and J called. Such tables lack part of the clones; where checked against another copy, unresolved V genes explain under half of the gap, and the rest is unexplained. That table gives V, J and clone size, and the DNA gave D and trimming. The sample table lists about 39,000 clones, around 45% of them with a count of one. 0.65% to 0.8% of the sample is in the top ten clones.

Input material: central memory CD4+ T cells from blood. The chain is made from TRBV18 and TRBJ2-1; confidence is insufficient to name the D gene. This TCR derives from a woman aged 18-29 years in good health. The DNA sequence is TGTGCCAGCTCACCATCGGGTTCCACCCACAATGAGCAGTTCTTC. Its amino acids are CASSPSGSTHNEQFF.